Reported below is one T cell receptor (beta chain). TCRdb reprocessed the 5' RACE reads with MiXCR, giving one entry per CDR3 protein. The sample records 250,000 to 350,000 distinct CDR3 sequences, around 21% being singletons. V dropped 2 bases and J dropped 2 bases, with 4 bases sitting between them. The CDR3 extends over 13 amino acids. Germline CDR1 SGHTA, CDR2 FQGNSA. The sample belongs to a study of CD8 T cells in ankylosing spondylitis. This chain uses TRBV7-2 with TRBJ1-3; D uncertain. Sample: blood, either unsorted or a sorted T cell fraction (not recorded which). The receptor was isolated from a female donor with ankylosing spondylitis or in good health (not recorded which). CDR3 nucleotide sequence: TGTGCCAGCAGCTTATTCACTGGAAACACCATATATTTT. The encoded protein is CASSLFTGNTIYF. Full variable domain (remainder filled in from reference TRBV7-2 and TRBJ1-3): GAGVSQSPSNKVTEKGKDVELRCDPISGHTALYWYRQSLGQGLEFLIYFQGNSAPDKSGLPSDRFSAERTGGSVSTLTIQRTQQEDSAVYLCASSLFTGNTIYFGEGSWLTVV.